This T cell receptor beta chain was captured by sequencing in a study of blood T cells in healthy people across ages. Samples each had at least 6 micrograms of total RNA extracted. For the second PCR, which ran for about 6 to 11 cycles, a sample-barcoded 5' primer and a J-beta primer mix were used. One entry per CDR3 protein results from TCRdb running MiXCR on the 5' RACE reads. The table lists some 1,800,000 distinct CDR3 sequences, more than 35% of them singletons. The CDR3 totals 16 residues. V was shortened by 4 bases and J by 0 bases, with 11 bases between the two germline ends. Germline lookup yields CDR1 SGHRS and CDR2 YFSETQ. This clonotype showed up just a few times.

This receptor was obtained from a human donor in good health. This chain uses TRBV5-1 with TRBJ1-6; no clear D gene. The sequenced sample consisted of blood. The CDR3 DNA is TGCGCCAGCAGCAAAGGAAAGAGCTCCTATAATTCACCCCTCCACTTT. This sequence encodes CASSKGKSSYNSPLHF.